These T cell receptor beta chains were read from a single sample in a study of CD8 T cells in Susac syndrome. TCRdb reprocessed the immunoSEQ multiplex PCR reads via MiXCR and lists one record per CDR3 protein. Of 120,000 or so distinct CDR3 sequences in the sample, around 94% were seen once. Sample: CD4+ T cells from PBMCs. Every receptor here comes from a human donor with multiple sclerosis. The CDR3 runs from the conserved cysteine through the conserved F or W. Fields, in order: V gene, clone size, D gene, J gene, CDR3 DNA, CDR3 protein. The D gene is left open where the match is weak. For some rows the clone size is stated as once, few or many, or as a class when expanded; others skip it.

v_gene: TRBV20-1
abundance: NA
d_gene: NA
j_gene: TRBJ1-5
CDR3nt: TGCAGTGCTGGGGTTGCAACAGCTACAGGGCCCCAGCATTTT
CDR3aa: CSAGVATATGPQHF

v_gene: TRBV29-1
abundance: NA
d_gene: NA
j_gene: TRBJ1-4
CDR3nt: TGCAGCGTTGAAGGCAGGACCCTTGCAACTAATGAAAAACTGTTTTTT
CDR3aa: CSVEGRTLATNEKLFF

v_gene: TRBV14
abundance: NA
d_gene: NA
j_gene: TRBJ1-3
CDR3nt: TGTGCCAGCAGCCAAGTAGAAGGAAACACCATATATTTT
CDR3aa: CASSQVEGNTIYF

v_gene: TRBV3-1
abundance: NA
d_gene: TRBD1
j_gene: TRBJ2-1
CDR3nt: TGTGCCAGCAGCGAGACAGGGGACGCCTACAATGAGCAGTTCTTC
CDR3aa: CASSETGDAYNEQFF

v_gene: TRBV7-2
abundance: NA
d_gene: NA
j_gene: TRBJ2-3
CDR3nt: TGTGCCAGCAGCCCCGCCGTCTGGGGTAGCACAGATACGCAGTATTTT
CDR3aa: CASSPAVWGSTDTQYF

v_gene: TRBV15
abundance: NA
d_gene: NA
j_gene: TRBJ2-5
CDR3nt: TGTGCCACCAGCAGAGTTAGCTCTCCCCAGTACTTC
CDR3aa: CATSRVSSPQYF

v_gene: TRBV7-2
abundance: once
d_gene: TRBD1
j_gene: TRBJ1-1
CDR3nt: TGTGCCAGCAGCTTGTCCCCAGGGGGCTGGGGCACTGAAGCTTTCTTT
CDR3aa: CASSLSPGGWGTEAFF

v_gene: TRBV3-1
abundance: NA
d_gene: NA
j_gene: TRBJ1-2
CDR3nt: TGTGCCAGCAGTCTCCGTAGCAAGGGAGGCTACACCTTC
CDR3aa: CASSLRSKGGYTF

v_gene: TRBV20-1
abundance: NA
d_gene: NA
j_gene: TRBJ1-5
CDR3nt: TGCAGTGCAAGAGCCCTTGGGGTCCAGCCCCAGCATTTT
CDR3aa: CSARALGVQPQHF

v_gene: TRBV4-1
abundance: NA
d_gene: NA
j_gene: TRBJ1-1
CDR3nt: TGCGCCAGCAGCCAAGATTCGGTGGGGGCCACTGAAGCTTTCTTT
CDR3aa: CASSQDSVGATEAFF

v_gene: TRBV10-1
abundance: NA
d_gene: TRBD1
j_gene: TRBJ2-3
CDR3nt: TGCGCCAGCAGCGTGGGACAGGGAACAGATACGCAGTATTTT
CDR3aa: CASSVGQGTDTQYF

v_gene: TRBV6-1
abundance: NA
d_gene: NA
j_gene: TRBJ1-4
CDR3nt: TGTGCCAGCAAACGGAAAAATGAAAAACTGTTTTTT
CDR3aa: CASKRKNEKLFF

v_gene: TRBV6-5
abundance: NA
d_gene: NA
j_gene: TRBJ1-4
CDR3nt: TGTGCCAGCAGTTACTCGTGGCAGGGTAATGAAAAACTGTTTTTT
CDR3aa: CASSYSWQGNEKLFF

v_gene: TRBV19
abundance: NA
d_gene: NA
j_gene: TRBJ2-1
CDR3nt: TGTGCCAGTAGTATATCAGGCGGTCCCTACAATGAGCAGTTCTTC
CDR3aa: CASSISGGPYNEQFF

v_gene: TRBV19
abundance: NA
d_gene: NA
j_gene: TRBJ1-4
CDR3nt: TGTGCCACCAGTAGGGCAACTAATGAAAAACTGTTTTTT
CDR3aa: CATSRATNEKLFF

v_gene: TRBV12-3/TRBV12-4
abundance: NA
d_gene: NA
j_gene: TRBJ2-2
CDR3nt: TGTGCCAGCAGTCGCGGTGGGACCGGGGAGCTGTTTTTT
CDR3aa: CASSRGGTGELFF

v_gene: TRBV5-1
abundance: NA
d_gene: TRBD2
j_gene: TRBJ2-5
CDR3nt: TGCGCCAGCAGCTTCTCCCCTAGCGGGGAACAAGAGACCCAGTACTTC
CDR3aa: CASSFSPSGEQETQYF

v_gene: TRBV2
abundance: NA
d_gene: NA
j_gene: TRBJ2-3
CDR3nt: TGTGCCAGCAGTGGGGCCAGAACAGATACGCAGTATTTT
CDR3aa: CASSGARTDTQYF

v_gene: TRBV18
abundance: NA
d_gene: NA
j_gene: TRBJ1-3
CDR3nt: TGTGCCAGCTCACCACTCCAGGGGACGACTGGAAACACCATATATTTT
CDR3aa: CASSPLQGTTGNTIYF

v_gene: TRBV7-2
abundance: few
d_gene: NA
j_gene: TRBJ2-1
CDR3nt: TGTGCCAGCACAAAGCTCGGGGAGCAGTTCTTC
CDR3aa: CASTKLGEQFF

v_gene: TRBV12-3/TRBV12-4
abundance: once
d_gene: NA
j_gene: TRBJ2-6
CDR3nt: TGTGCCAGCAGTTTAGCGCTAAGTGGGGCCAACGTCCTGACTTTC
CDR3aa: CASSLALSGANVLTF

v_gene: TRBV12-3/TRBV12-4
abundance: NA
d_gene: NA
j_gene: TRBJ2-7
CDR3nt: TGTGCCAGCAGTTCCCATAACAGGGATTACGAGCAGTACTTC
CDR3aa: CASSSHNRDYEQYF

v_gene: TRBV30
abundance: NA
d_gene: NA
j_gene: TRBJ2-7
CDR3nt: TGTGCCTGGAATCGGGCTGCCGGGGTGGGGCAGTACTTC
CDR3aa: CAWNRAAGVGQYF

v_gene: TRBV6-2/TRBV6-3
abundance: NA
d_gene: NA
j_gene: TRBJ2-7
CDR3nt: TGTGCCAGCAGCAACCCTTGGGAGAATTTGCACTACGAGCAGTACTTC
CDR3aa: CASSNPWENLHYEQYF

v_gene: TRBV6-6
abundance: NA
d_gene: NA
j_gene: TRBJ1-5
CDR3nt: TGTGCCAGCAGTGGCGGGCGGGAGGGCAATCAGCCCCAGCATTTT
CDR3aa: CASSGGREGNQPQHF

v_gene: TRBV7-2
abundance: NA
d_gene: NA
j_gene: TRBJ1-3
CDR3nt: TGTGCCAGCAGCCCAGGGGCAGGAAGAAACACCATATATTTT
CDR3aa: CASSPGAGRNTIYF

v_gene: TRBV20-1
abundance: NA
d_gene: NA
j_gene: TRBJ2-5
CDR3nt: TGCAGTGCTTACGGGGGTAACCAAGAGACCCAGTACTTC
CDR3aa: CSAYGGNQETQYF

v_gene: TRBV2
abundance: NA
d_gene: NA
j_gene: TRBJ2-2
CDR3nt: TGTGCCAGCAGTGTTAGGGGGGTCGGGGAGCTGTTTTTT
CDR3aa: CASSVRGVGELFF

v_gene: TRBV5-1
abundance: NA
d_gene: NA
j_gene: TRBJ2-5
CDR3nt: TGCGCCAGCAGCCCGGTGTCAGGGGAGGAGACCCAGTACTTC
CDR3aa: CASSPVSGEETQYF

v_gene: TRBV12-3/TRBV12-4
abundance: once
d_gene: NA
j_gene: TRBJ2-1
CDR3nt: TGTGCCAGCAGTTTAATGGCCGGGCGGAACAATGAGCAGTTCTTC
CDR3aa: CASSLMAGRNNEQFF

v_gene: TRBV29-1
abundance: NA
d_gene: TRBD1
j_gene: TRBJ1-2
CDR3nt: TGCAGCGTTGACAGGGACAGGGGTTACTATGGCTACACCTTC
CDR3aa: CSVDRDRGYYGYTF

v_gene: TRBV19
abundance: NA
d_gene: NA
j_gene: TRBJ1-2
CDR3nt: TGTGCCAGTAGTCCGGCACCCAGCGGCTACACCTTC
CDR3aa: CASSPAPSGYTF

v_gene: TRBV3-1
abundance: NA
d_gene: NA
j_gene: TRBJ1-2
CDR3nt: TGTGCCAGCAGCCAGGACTTGTGGCCTCTTACAGGGGGCTACACCTTC
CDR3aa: CASSQDLWPLTGGYTF

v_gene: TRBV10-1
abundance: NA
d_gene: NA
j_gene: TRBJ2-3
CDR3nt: TGCGCCAGCAGATCCTCCGGGAAAAGCACAGATACGCAGTATTTT
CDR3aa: CASRSSGKSTDTQYF

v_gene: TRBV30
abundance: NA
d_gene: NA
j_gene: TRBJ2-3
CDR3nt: TGTGCCTGGATTCTCCATTCGCCCCTATTT
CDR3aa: CAWILHSPLF

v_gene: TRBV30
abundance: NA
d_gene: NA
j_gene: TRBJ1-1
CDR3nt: TGTGCCTGGAGTGTGAGCTTACGAGGGACTGAAGCTTTCTTT
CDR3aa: CAWSVSLRGTEAFF

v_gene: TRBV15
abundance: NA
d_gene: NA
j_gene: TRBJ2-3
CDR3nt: TGTGCCACCAGCACCTCTGAGACGCAGTATTTT
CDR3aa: CATSTSETQYF

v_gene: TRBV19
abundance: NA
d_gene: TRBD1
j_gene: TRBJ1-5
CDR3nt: TGTGCCAGTAGGGGACCGGGACAGGGTGGCACTCAGCCCCAGCATTTT
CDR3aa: CASRGPGQGGTQPQHF

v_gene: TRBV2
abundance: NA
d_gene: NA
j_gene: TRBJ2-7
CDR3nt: NA
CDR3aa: CASLRARPFGWQYF

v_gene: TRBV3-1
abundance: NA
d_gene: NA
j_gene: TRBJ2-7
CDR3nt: TGTGCCAGCAGCCAATTGGCGGCCTACGAGCAGTACTTC
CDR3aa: CASSQLAAYEQYF

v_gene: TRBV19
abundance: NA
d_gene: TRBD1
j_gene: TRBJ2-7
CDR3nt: TGTGCCAGTAGTAAGGTGGCAGGGGGACCCTACGAGCAGTACTTC
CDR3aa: CASSKVAGGPYEQYF

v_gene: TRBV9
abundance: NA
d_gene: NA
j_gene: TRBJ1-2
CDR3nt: TGTGCCAGCAGCGTTTCGACGGACGGTCCCTACACCTTC
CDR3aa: CASSVSTDGPYTF

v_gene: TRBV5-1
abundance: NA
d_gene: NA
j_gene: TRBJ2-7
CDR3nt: TGCGCCAGCTCTCCAGGAGCCCACGAGCAGTACTTC
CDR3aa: CASSPGAHEQYF

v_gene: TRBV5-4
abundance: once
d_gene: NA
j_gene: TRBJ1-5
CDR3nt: TGTGCCAGCAGCTTGGGCAGGGAGAATCAGCCCCAGCATTTT
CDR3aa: CASSLGRENQPQHF

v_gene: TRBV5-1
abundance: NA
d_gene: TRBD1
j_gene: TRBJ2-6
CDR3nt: TGCGCCAGCAGCCCAACGACAGGGGTCTCTGGGGCCAACGTCCTGACTTTC
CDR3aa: CASSPTTGVSGANVLTF

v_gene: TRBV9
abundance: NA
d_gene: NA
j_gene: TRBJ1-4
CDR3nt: TGTGCCAGCAGCGTAGCCTCCAGCTTTAATGAAAAACTGTTTTTT
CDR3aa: CASSVASSFNEKLFF

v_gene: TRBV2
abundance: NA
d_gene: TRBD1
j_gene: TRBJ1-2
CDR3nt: TGTGCCAGCAGTCTACAGGGGGCGGGTCCTGGCTACACCTTC
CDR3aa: CASSLQGAGPGYTF